A single sample gave rise to the 30 T cell receptor beta chains below, sequenced in a study of blood T cells in healthy people across ages. The use of a sample-barcoded 5' primer and a J-beta primer mix characterized a second PCR of about 7 to 12 cycles. TCRdb re-analysed the 5' RACE reads in MiXCR, keeping a single row per CDR3 protein. The table has about 1 million distinct CDR3 sequences, more than 40% seen once. Sequencing was done on a sample of blood. The receptors stem from an older woman in good health.

The chain couples TRBV29-1 to TRBJ2-1; D may be TRBD1 (6 bases). Germline lookup yields CDR1 SQVTM and CDR2 ANQGSEA. The CDR3 covers 16 residues. Trimming left V 0 bases short and J 0 bases short, with 12 bases between. The CDR3 is CSVEDPDRSSYNEQFF. The DNA of the CDR3 is TGCAGCGTTGAAGATCCCGACAGGAGCTCCTACAATGAGCAGTTCTTC.

In its sample, this clonotype was seen once. The chain uses TRBV20-1 and TRBJ2-3; D not certain. The CDR3 covers 14 residues. Germline CDR1 DFQATT, CDR2 SNEGSKA (reference sequence). V lost 0 bases, J lost 1 base, and 8 bases lay in between. The CDR3 sequence: CSAREGMGTDTQYF. DNA for the CDR3: TGCAGTGCTAGAGAAGGGATGGGCACAGATACGCAGTATTTT.

The chain combines TRBV2 with TRBJ2-4; TRBD2 aligns across 8 bases. The CDR3 consists of 14 residues. J gave up 13 bases and V 4 bases, and 12 bases lay outside the gene matches. Germline assignment: CDR1 SNHLY and CDR2 FYNNEI. Written as DNA, the CDR3 is TGTGCCAGCAGTGTCGGGGGGGCATTACAGGAGCAGTACTTC. Amino acid sequence: CASSVGGALQEQYF. Full variable domain (rest looked up from reference TRBV2 and TRBJ2-4): EPEVTQTPSHQVTQMGQEVILRCVPISNHLYFYWYRQILGQKVEFLVSFYNNEISEKSEIFDDQFSVERPDGSNFTLKIRSTKLEDSAMYFCASSVGGALQEQYFGAGTRLSVL.

This clonotype came up a few times. A much larger clone sits a single nucleotide away, making a read error possible. For the CDR3, the DNA is TGTGCCAGCAGTCCCACCTACTCCTGGATGACCATGGGGCAGTACTTC. Its protein product is CASSPTYSWMTMGQYF. The genes are TRBV27 and TRBJ2-5; D gene uncertain. Germline CDR1 reads MNHEY; CDR2 reads SMNVEV (reference sequence). V was clipped by 5 bases and J by 11 bases, with 27 bases between them. The CDR3 has 16 amino acids.

The genes are TRBV12-3 or TRBV12-4 and TRBJ1-5; maybe TRBD1 (5 bases). Trimming removed 3 bases from V and 5 bases from J, with 14 bases in between. The CDR3 length is 15 residues. The CDR3 DNA follows: TGTGCCAGCAGTTTGGGCCAGGGCGATTATCAGCCCCAGCATTTT. Translating gives CASSLGQGDYQPQHF.

The V gene is TRBV12-3 or TRBV12-4, the J gene TRBJ1-2; TRBD1 matches at 8 bases. With V trimmed by 6 bases and J by 8 bases, 8 bases remained unmatched. The CDR3 is made up of 13 amino acids. CDR3 residues: CASSLTGDGGYTF. The CDR3 DNA reads TGTGCCAGCAGCCTGACAGGGGATGGAGGCTACACCTTC.

This clonotype appeared a few times. The chain joins TRBV28 to TRBJ2-3; tentatively, D is TRBD1 (6 bases). The CDR3 is 15 amino acids. Trimming stripped 6 bases from V and 4 bases from J, with 17 bases between. Germline V lookup: CDR1 MDHEN, CDR2 SYDVKM. The CDR3 region is CASSLTGIRADTQYF. The CDR3 nucleotides read TGTGCCAGCAGCCTAACAGGGATCAGGGCAGATACGCAGTATTTT. Complete variable domain (other parts from reference TRBV28 and TRBJ2-3): DVKVTQSSRYLVKRTGEKVFLECVQDMDHENMFWYRQDPGLGLRLIYFSYDVKMKEKGDIPEGYSVSREKKERFSLILESASTNQTSMYLCASSLTGIRADTQYFGPGTRLTVL.

The chain has TRBV11-2 and TRBJ1-2, with no clear D. Trimming cost V 0 bases and J 4 bases, with 9 bases left between them. This CDR3 has 14 residues. In germline, CDR1 is SGHAT, CDR2 FQNNGV. Here the CDR3 DNA reads TGTGCCAGCAGCTTAGATAATACAGCCTATGGCTACACCTTC. It codes for CASSLDNTAYGYTF.

This clonotype occurred a few times. V and J are TRBV29-1 and TRBJ2-7; a possible D gene is TRBD2 (6 bases). The CDR3 is 17 amino acids. Trimming removed 8 bases at V and 2 bases at J, with 28 bases between. CDR1 and CDR2 (germline): SQVTM, ANQGSEA. The CDR3 bases are TGCAGCCATTCCGGGACCCAGCGTTGGGGGGTTGCCTACGAGCAGTACTTC. This translates into CSHSGTQRWGVAYEQYF.

V gene TRBV4-2 combines with J gene TRBJ2-5; a possible D gene is TRBD1 (5 bases). Trimming pared 0 bases from V and 7 bases from J, leaving 12 bases between. Looked up from germline, CDR1 is LGHNA and CDR2 is YNFKEQ. This CDR3 spans 14 amino acids. CDR3 in amino acids: CASSQDSRVGTQYF. Written as DNA, the CDR3 is TGTGCCAGCAGCCAAGATTCCAGGGTGGGGACCCAGTACTTC.

The V gene is TRBV14, the J gene TRBJ1-6, with D uncertain. The germline V gene has CDR1 SGHDN and CDR2 FVKESK. Trimming cost V 0 bases and J 0 bases, with 18 bases left between them. The CDR3 is 20 amino acids. The CDR3 DNA follows: TGTGCCAGCAGCCAAGACGCCAGTTTAACTTACAGCTCCTATAATTCACCCCTCCACTTT. It is translated as CASSQDASLTYSSYNSPLHF.

J is TRBJ2-1 and V is TRBV9, with D possibly being TRBD2 (5 bases). The CDR3 totals 15 residues. The V end was cut by 4 bases, the J end by 2 bases, with 13 bases between. Germline values: CDR1 SGDLS, CDR2 YYNGEE. The CDR3 region has the DNA TGTGCCAGCAGCACGGGGATTAGGCCCTACAATGAGCAGTTCTTC. This sequence encodes CASSTGIRPYNEQFF.

In its sample, this clonotype was seen a few times. CDR3 loop: CASIRSWGTNSPLHF. DNA of the CDR3: TGTGCCAGCATCCGAAGCTGGGGGACTAATTCACCCCTCCACTTT. The rearrangement uses TRBV6-6 and TRBJ1-6, with D maybe TRBD1 (5 bases). The germline gives CDR1 MNHNY, CDR2 SVGAGI (reference sequence). The CDR3 contains 15 residues. The germline V and J ends were trimmed by 7 bases and 6 bases, with 16 bases remaining between them.

Details on this clonotype: One end of the junction varies from germline; a read error may be responsible. The CDR3, as DNA: TGTGCCAGCAGCCCGTGGACAGGATGGGAGCGGTACTTC. It is translated as CASSPWTGWERYF. J is TRBJ2-7 and V is TRBV5-6; 7 nucleotides align to TRBD1. The CDR3 runs 13 residues. The germline V gene has CDR1 SGHDT and CDR2 YYEEEE. Based on the CDR3 plus reference TRBV5-6 and TRBJ2-7, the full variable domain is DAGVTQSPTHLIKTRGQQVTLRCSPKSGHDTVSWYQQALGQGPQFIFQYYEEEERQRGNFPDRFSGHQFPNYSSELNVNALLLGDSALYLCASSPWTGWERYFGPGTRLTVT.

The genes are TRBV2 and TRBJ2-3; the D gene is possibly TRBD1 (6 bases). The length of the CDR3 is 13 residues. In germline, CDR1 is SNHLY, CDR2 FYNNEI. V lost 8 bases to trimming and J lost 6 bases, with 15 bases between them. The CDR3 here is CASWTERSDTQYF. Here the CDR3 DNA reads TGTGCCAGCTGGACAGAACGCTCCGATACGCAGTATTTT. The variable domain in full, with the rest retrieved from reference TRBV2 and TRBJ2-3, is EPEVTQTPSHQVTQMGQEVILRCVPISNHLYFYWYRQILGQKVEFLVSFYNNEISEKSEIFDDQFSVERPDGSNFTLKIRSTKLEDSAMYFCASWTERSDTQYFGPGTRLTVL.

This clonotype was seen only a few times. This chain joins TRBV20-1 and TRBJ2-5, with D perhaps matching TRBD1 or TRBD2 (5 bases each). CDR1 DFQATT and CDR2 SNEGSKA come from the germline V gene (reference sequence). Trimming removed 1 base at V and 3 bases at J, with 12 bases between. The CDR3 has 14 residues. The CDR3 DNA reads TGCAGTGCTAGAGGTACTAGGGGTGAAGAGACCCAGTACTTC. This gives the protein CSARGTRGEETQYF.

This rearrangement joins TRBV18 to TRBJ2-5; a possible D gene is TRBD2 (5 bases). The CDR3 has 16 residues. V lost 1 base to trimming and J lost 3 bases, with 15 bases between them. CDR1 and CDR2 from the germline V gene are KGHSH and LQKENI. This CDR3 reads CASSPRDPGFKETQYF. The CDR3 DNA reads as TGTGCCAGCTCACCACGGGATCCGGGGTTCAAAGAGACCCAGTACTTC.

V gene TRBV24-1 combines with J gene TRBJ2-6, with no clear D. Trimming cost V 3 bases and J 0 bases, with 11 bases left between them. Germline V gene lookup returns CDR1 KGHDR and CDR2 SFDVKD. CDR3 length: 17 residues. In DNA, the CDR3 is TGTGCCACCAGTGATCCACAGAGCCCCTCTGGGGCCAACGTCCTGACTTTC. It yields the protein CATSDPQSPSGANVLTF.

The V call is TRBV28, the J call TRBJ2-1; the match to TRBD1 covers 9 bases. Matching the DNA end better, TRBJ2-7 makes the J call doubtful. Germline V CDR1 and CDR2: MDHEN, SYDVKM. The CDR3 sequence is 15 residues long. CDR3 residues: CASRPPPGQGYEQYF. The CDR3 DNA reads as TGTGCCAGCAGGCCACCCCCGGGACAGGGCTACGAGCAGTACTTC.

The chain couples TRBV2 to TRBJ2-7; tentative D call: TRBD1 (6 bases). CDR3 length: 13 amino acids. Between the trimmed V and J ends, which lost 8 bases and 2 bases, there was a span of 13 bases. Germline CDR1 SNHLY, CDR2 FYNNEI. The CDR3 bases are TGTGCCAGCTCCGCAGGGGCTACCTACGAGCAGTACTTC. This gives the protein CASSAGATYEQYF.

The chain carries TRBV12-3 or TRBV12-4 and TRBJ2-3; 10 bases align to TRBD1. CDR3 length equals 15 residues. V shed 8 bases, J shed 2 bases, and the junction held 7 bases outside the gene matches. The CDR3 is CASGQDRGSTDTQYF. Here the CDR3 DNA reads TGTGCCAGCGGACAGGACAGGGGGTCCACAGATACGCAGTATTTT.

V and J are TRBV28 and TRBJ2-5, with TRBD2 matching 7 bases. The better agreement between TRBJ2-7 and the DNA end casts doubt on the J call. The CDR3 sequence is 15 residues long. Looked up from germline, CDR1 is MDHEN and CDR2 is SYDVKM. Here the CDR3 reads CASSLLVGGSGEQYF. CDR3 in DNA: TGTGCCAGCAGTTTACTTGTGGGCGGGAGTGGCGAGCAGTACTTC.

The chain carries TRBV6-1 and TRBJ2-1; 7 nucleotides match TRBD2. There are 15 residues in the CDR3. V lost 6 bases and J lost 4; bases outside the gene matches: 9. Germline V lookup: CDR1 MNHNS, CDR2 SASEGT. CDR3 DNA sequence: TGTGCCAGCAGCCGATCGCGGGAGCCTTACAATGAGCAGTTCTTC. Amino acid sequence: CASSRSREPYNEQFF.

The table lists this clonotype with a few counts. V gene TRBV4-1 combines with J gene TRBJ1-2; TRBD1 matches 8 bases. This CDR3 is built from 18 residues. With V trimmed by 0 bases and J by 4 bases, 13 bases remained unmatched. The germline V gene has CDR1 MGHRA and CDR2 YSYEKL. The CDR3 sequence is CASSQEPSGGAGIYGYTF. CDR3 coding DNA: TGCGCCAGCAGCCAAGAACCGTCAGGGGGCGCGGGGATCTATGGCTACACCTTC.

The chain links TRBV6-2 or TRBV6-3 to TRBJ2-6; no clear D. Per germline, CDR1 MNHEY and CDR2 SVGEGT. The V end lost 11 bases, the J end lost 0 bases, and 8 bases lay between the germline ends. The CDR3 runs 13 residues. The CDR3, as DNA: TGTGCCGGGCGCCCCTCTGGGGCCAACGTCCTGACTTTC. Translating it yields CAGRPSGANVLTF.

V is TRBV7-2 and J is TRBJ2-1, with D perhaps matching TRBD2 (6 bases). Trimming cost V 4 bases and J 3 bases, with 19 bases left between them. This CDR3 region has 17 residues. CDR1 and CDR2 (germline): SGHTA, FQGNSA. CDR3 DNA: TGTGCCAGCAGCTCGGGCGAGGGACTGCTAGGCTACAATGAGCAGTTCTTC. Its translation is CASSSGEGLLGYNEQFF.

The V gene is TRBV2, the J gene TRBJ2-3; possible D gene TRBD2, 6 bases. V lost 7 bases to trimming and J lost 3 bases, with 20 bases between them. This CDR3 spans 16 amino acids. Germline loops: CDR1 SNHLY, CDR2 FYNNEI. As DNA, the CDR3 is TGTGCCAGCAAACCCCTATGGGGGAGGTGGACAGATACGCAGTATTTT. Its translation is CASKPLWGRWTDTQYF.

This clonotype was recorded many times. The rearrangement uses TRBV12-3 or TRBV12-4 and TRBJ2-7; TRBD2 agrees at 11 bases. V was pared by 6 bases and J by 3 bases, with 1 base of the junction left unmatched. The CDR3 is 13 residues long. The CDR3 bases are TGTGCCAGCAGCCTAGCGGGAGGCTACGAGCAGTACTTC. It codes for CASSLAGGYEQYF.

This clonotype was counted many times. The rearrangement uses TRBV29-1 and TRBJ2-7; no reliable D call. This CDR3 has 8 amino acids. V dropped 8 bases and J dropped 5 bases, with 4 bases sitting between them. The germline V gene has CDR1 SQVTM and CDR2 ANQGSEA. This CDR3 is CSSDEQYF. The CDR3 bases are TGCAGCAGCGACGAGCAGTACTTC.

This clonotype was seen a single time. The chain couples TRBV3-1 to TRBJ2-5; D tentatively reads TRBD1 or TRBD2 (5 bases each). This CDR3 is built from 15 residues. Trimming took 2 bases from V and 4 from J, leaving 14 bases between them. Germline lookup yields CDR1 LGHDT and CDR2 YNNKEL (reference sequence). The CDR3 nucleotides are TGTGCCAGCAGCCAACCCCCGATGGGACGAGAGACCCAGTACTTC. Translation gives CASSQPPMGRETQYF.